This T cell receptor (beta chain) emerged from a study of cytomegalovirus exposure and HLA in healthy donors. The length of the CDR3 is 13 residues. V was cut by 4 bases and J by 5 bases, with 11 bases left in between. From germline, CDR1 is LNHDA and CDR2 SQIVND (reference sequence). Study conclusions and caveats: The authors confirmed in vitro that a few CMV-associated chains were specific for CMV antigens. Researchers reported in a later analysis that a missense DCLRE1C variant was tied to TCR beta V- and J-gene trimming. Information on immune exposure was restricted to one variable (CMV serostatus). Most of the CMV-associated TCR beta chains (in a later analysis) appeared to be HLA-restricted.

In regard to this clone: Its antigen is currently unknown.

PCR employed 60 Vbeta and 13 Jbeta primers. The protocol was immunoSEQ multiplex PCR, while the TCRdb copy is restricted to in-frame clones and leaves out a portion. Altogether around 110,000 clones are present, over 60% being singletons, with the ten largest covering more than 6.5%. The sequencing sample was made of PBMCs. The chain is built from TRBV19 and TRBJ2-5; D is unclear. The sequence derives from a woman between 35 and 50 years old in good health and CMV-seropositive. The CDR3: CASSKPNAETQYF. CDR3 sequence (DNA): TGTGCCAGTAGTAAGCCTAACGCGGAGACCCAGTACTTC.